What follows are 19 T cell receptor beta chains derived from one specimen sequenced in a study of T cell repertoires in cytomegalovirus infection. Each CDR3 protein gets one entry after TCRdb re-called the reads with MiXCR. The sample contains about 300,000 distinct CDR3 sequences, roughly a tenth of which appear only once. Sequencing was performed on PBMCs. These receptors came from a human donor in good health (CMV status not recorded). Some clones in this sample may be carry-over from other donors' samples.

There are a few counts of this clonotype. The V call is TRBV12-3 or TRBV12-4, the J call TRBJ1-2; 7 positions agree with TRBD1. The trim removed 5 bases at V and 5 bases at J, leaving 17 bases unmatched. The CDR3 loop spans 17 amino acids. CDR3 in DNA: TGTGCCAGCAGTACTCGATTGGGACAGCTCCTTCAATATGGCTACACCTTC. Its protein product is CASSTRLGQLLQYGYTF.

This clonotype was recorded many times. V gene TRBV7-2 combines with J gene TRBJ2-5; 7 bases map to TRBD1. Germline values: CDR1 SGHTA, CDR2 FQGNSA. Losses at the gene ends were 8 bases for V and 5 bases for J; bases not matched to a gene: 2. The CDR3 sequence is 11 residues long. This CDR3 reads CASDRAETQYF. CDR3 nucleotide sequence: TGTGCCAGCGACAGGGCGGAGACCCAGTACTTC.

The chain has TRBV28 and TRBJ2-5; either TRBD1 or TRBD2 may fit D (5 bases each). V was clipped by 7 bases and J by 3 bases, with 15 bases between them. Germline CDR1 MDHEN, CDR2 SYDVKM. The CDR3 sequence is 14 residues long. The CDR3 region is CASIQWGKEETQYF. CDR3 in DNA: TGTGCCAGCATCCAATGGGGGAAGGAAGAGACCCAGTACTTC.

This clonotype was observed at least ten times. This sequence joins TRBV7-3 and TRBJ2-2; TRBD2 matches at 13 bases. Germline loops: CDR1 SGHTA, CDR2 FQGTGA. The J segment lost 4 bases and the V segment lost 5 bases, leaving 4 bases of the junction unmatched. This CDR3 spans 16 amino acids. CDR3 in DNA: TGTGCCAGCAGCCCGCGGACTAGCGGGGGCACCGGGGAGCTGTTTTTT. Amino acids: CASSPRTSGGTGELFF.

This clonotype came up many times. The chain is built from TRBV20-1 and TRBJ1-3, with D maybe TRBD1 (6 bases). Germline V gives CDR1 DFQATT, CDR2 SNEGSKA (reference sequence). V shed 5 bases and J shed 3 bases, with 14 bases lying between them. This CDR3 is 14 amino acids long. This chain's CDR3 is CSAGLTGRGNTIYF. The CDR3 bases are TGCAGTGCTGGCCTCACAGGGCGTGGAAACACCATATATTTT.

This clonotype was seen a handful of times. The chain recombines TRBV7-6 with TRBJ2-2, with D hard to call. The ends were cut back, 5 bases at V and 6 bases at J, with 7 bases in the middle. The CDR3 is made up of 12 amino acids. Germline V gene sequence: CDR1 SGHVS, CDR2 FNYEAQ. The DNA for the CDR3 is TGTGCCAGCAGCCAGCGTGCCGGGGAGCTGTTTTTT. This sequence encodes CASSQRAGELFF.

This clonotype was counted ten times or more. The CDR3 loop is CASSYEGTYPGNTIYF. As DNA, the CDR3 is TGTGCCAGCAGTTACGAGGGCACCTATCCTGGAAACACCATATATTTT. The chain carries TRBV6-5 and TRBJ1-3; D uncertain. Trimming took off 2 bases at V and 2 bases at J, with 13 bases between the two ends. CDR3 length equals 16 residues. Germline CDR1 is MNHEY and CDR2 is SVGAGI.

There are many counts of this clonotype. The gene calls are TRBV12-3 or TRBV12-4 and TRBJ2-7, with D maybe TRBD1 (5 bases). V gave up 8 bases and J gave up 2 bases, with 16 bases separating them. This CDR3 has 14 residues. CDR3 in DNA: TGTGCCAGCCCTGGGGCCCTCACACCCTACGAGCAGTACTTC. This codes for CASPGALTPYEQYF.

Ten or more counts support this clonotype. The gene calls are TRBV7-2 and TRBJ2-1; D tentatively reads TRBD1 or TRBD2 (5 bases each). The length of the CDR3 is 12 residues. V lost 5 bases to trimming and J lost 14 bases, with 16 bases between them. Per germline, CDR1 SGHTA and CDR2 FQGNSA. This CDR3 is CASSPPGPPKFF. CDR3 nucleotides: TGTGCCAGCAGCCCCCCGGGACCTCCTAAGTTCTTC. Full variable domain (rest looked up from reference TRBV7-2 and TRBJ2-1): GAGVSQSPSNKVTEKGKDVELRCDPISGHTALYWYRQSLGQGLEFLIYFQGNSAPDKSGLPSDRFSAERTGGSVSTLTIQRTQQEDSAVYLCASSPPGPPKFFGPGTRLTVL.

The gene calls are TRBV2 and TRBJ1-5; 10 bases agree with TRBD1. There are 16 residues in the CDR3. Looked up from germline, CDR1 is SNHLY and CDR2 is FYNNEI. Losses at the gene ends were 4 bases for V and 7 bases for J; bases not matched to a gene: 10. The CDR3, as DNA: TGTGCCAGCAGTGGACAGGGGGCGAGGGCGGGCCAGCCCCAGCATTTT. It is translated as CASSGQGARAGQPQHF.

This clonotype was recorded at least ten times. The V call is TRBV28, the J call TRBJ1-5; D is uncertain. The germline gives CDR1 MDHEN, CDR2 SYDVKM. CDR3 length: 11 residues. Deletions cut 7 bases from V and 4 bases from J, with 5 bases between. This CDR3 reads CASMGNQPQHF. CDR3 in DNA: TGTGCCAGCATGGGTAATCAGCCCCAGCATTTT.

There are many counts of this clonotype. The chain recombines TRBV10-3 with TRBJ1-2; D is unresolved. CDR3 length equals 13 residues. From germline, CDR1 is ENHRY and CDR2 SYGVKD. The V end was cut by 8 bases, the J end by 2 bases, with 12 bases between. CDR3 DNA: TGTGCCATCCGGAGCGAGCCGAACTATGGCTACACCTTC. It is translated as CAIRSEPNYGYTF.

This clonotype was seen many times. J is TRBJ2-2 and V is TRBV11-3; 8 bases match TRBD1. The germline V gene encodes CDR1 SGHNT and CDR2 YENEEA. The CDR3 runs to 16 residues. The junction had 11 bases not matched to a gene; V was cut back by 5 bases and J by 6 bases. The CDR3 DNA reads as TGTGCCAGCAGCCGACGGACAGGGAGAGGTGCCGGGGAGCTGTTTTTT. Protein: CASSRRTGRGAGELFF.

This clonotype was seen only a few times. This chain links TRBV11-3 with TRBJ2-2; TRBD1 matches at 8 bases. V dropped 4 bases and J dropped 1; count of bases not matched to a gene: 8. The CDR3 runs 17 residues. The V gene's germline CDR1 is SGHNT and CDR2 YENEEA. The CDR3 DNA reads TGTGCCAGCAGCTCGGTGTATGGGACAGGGAACACCGGGGAGCTGTTTTTT. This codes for CASSSVYGTGNTGELFF.

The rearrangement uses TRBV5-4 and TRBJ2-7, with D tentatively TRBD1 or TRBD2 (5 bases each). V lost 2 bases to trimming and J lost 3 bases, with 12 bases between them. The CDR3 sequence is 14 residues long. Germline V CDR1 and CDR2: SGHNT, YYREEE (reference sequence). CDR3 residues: CASSFGASLYEQYF. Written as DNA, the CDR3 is TGTGCCAGCAGCTTCGGGGCTTCCCTCTACGAGCAGTACTTC.

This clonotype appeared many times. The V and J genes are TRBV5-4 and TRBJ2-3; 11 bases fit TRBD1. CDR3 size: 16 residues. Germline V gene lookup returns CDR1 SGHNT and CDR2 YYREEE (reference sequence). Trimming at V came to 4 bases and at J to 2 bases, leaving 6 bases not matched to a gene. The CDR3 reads CASSPVGQGATDTQYF. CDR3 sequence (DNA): TGTGCCAGCAGCCCTGTTGGACAGGGGGCCACAGATACGCAGTATTTT.

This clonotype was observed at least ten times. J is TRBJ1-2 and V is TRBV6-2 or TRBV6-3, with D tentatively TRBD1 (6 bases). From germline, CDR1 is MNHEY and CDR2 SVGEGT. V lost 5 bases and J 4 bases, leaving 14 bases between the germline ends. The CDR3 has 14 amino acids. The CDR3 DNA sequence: TGTGCCAGCAGTGAGTCGGGACACCTCTATGGCTACACCTTC. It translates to CASSESGHLYGYTF.

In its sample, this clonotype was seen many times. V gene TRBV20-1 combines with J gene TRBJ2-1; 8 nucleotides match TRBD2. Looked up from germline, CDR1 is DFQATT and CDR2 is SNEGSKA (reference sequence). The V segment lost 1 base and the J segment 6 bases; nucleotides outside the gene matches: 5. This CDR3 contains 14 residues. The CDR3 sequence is CSARAGGLINEQFF. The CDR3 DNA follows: TGCAGTGCTAGAGCGGGGGGGCTAATCAATGAGCAGTTCTTC.

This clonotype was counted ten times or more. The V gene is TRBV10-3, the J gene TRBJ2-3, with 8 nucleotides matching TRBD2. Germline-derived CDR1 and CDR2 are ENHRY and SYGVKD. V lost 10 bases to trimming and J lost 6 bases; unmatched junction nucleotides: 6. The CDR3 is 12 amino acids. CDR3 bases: TGTGCCACTGGGCGGGGGGCCGATACGCAGTATTTT. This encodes CATGRGADTQYF.